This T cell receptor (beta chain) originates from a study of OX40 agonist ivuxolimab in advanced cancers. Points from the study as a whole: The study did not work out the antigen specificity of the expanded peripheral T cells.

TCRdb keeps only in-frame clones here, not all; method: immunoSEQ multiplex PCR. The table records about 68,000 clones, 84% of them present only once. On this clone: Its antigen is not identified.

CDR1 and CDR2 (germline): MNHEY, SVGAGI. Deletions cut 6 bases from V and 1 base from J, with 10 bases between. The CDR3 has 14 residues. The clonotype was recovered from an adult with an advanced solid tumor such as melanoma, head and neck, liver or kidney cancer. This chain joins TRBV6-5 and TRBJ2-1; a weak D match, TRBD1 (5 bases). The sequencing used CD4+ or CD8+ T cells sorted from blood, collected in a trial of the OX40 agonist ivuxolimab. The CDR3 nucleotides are TGTGCCAGCAGGCAGGGTAGGTCCTACAATGAGCAGTTCTTC. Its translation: CASRQGRSYNEQFF.